This TCR beta chain was found in a study of blood T cell repertoires in COVID-19. Sequenced by immunoSEQ multiplex PCR; TCRdb stores in-frame clones only, minus some. The table lists 150,000 to 200,000 clones, 80% of them singletons. Sequences were obtained from PBMCs or T cells enriched from blood (not recorded which). This TCR came from a woman aged 55-70 years who had recovered from COVID-19.

The DNA of the CDR3 is TGTGCCAGCAGTGATCAGGGGGCTAAAAATTCACCCCTCCACTTT. Its protein product is CASSDQGAKNSPLHF. This chain uses TRBV2 with TRBJ1-6, with 8 bases that match TRBD1. Germline V gene data show CDR1 as SNHLY and CDR2 as FYNNEI. The CDR3 is 15 amino acids. Trimming removed 3 bases from V and 7 bases from J; junction bases left unmatched: 5.